The 11 T cell receptor beta chains given below trace back to one sample, sequenced in a study of response to subunit inactivated influenza vaccine (dated by TCRdb to 2017 to 2018). The protocol used for the library was RT-PCR. The sequencing machine was an Illumina HiSeq 2500. The raw public data were reprocessed by TCRdb itself: fastp quality trimming at Q25, MiXCR clonotype calling, in-frame beta chains only. Every CDR3 protein is listed once, alongside the most common genes and DNA of its rows. This sample gives 400,000 to 550,000 distinct CDR3 sequences in total; over 25% of them show up just once. 1.5% to 2% of the sample comes from the top ten. The material sequenced was CD4+ T cells sorted from PBMCs, taken about 5 days after vaccination. Receptors originate from a middle-aged man who received an inactivated influenza vaccine. Donor details come from another sample of the same person, matched by shared clones.

This clonotype has at least ten counts. The V and J genes are TRBV10-3 and TRBJ2-3, with D maybe TRBD2 (6 bases). Germline CDR1 is ENHRY and CDR2 is SYGVKD. V dropped 2 bases and J dropped 1 base, with 13 bases sitting between them. The CDR3 spans 16 residues. The CDR3 coding sequence is TGTGCCATCAGTGAGGGTGGCGGGATCGGCACAGATACGCAGTATTTT. It codes for CAISEGGGIGTDTQYF.

The rearrangement links TRBV12-3 or TRBV12-4 to TRBJ1-1; TRBD1 agrees at 9 bases. CDR3 length equals 14 residues. After removal of 6 bases from V and 0 bases from J, the junction contained 2 bases not matched to a gene. The DNA of the CDR3 is TGTGCCAGCAGGGGGACAGGGATGAACACTGAAGCTTTCTTT. Amino acid sequence: CASRGTGMNTEAFF.

The V gene is TRBV12-3 or TRBV12-4, the J gene TRBJ2-7; D unresolved. V lost 4 bases, J lost 6 bases, and 10 bases lay in between. This CDR3 comprises 12 residues. As DNA, the CDR3 is TGTGCCAGCAGTTACGCCCCCTCCGAGCAGTACTTC. Protein sequence: CASSYAPSEQYF.

The rearrangement uses TRBV28 and TRBJ2-4; D gene uncertain. The CDR3 has 15 residues. Germline V gene sequence: CDR1 MDHEN, CDR2 SYDVKM. V shed 3 bases and J shed 4 bases, with 13 bases lying between them. The CDR3 here is CASSFLRLSKNIQYF. Here the CDR3 DNA reads TGTGCCAGCAGTTTTCTCCGCTTATCTAAAAACATTCAGTACTTC.

In DNA form, the CDR3 reads TGCGCCAGCAGCCAAGTGGGACTAGCGGGAGGACAGCAGTACTTC. It yields the protein CASSQVGLAGGQQYF. The gene calls are TRBV4-3 and TRBJ2-7; 15 bases line up with TRBD2. Trimming at V came to 1 base and at J to 8 bases, leaving 3 bases not matched to a gene. Germline V gene lookup returns CDR1 LGHNA and CDR2 YSLEER. CDR3 length equals 15 residues.

The rearrangement joins TRBV28 to TRBJ2-1; 13 bases align to TRBD2. CDR1 is MDHEN, CDR2 SYDVKM, per germline. CDR3 size: 15 residues. Trimming cost V 7 bases and J 10 bases; bases outside gene matches: 10. The CDR3 is CASNPGLAGVKEQFF. The CDR3 region has the DNA TGTGCCAGCAACCCTGGACTAGCGGGAGTAAAGGAGCAGTTCTTC.

The V and J genes are TRBV7-2 and TRBJ2-1, with D uncertain. CDR3 length equals 15 residues. The V and J ends lost 5 bases and 9 bases respectively, with 20 bases between them. Germline CDR1 and CDR2: SGHTA and FQGNSA. CDR3 amino acids: CASSRDWAYNSEQFF. The CDR3 nucleotides are TGTGCCAGCAGCCGCGATTGGGCGTACAACAGTGAGCAGTTCTTC.

This chain links TRBV6-2 or TRBV6-3 with TRBJ1-5; D ambiguous. The CDR3 runs to 15 residues. V gave up 6 bases and J gave up 1 base, with 13 bases separating them. Germline lookup yields CDR1 MNHEY and CDR2 SVGEGT. The CDR3 region is CASRLSLYSNQPQHF. The CDR3 DNA follows: TGTGCCAGCAGACTCAGCCTGTACAGCAATCAGCCCCAGCATTTT.

This clonotype has more than one count but fewer than ten. This chain links TRBV15 with TRBJ2-5; D is tentatively TRBD1 or TRBD2 (5 bases each). Germline V lookup: CDR1 LNHNV, CDR2 YYDKDF (reference sequence). V lost 8 bases and J 5 bases, leaving 18 bases between the germline ends. This CDR3 comprises 14 residues. The CDR3 sequence: CATGWDVRGETQYF. CDR3 coding DNA: TGTGCCACCGGGTGGGACGTACGCGGGGAGACCCAGTACTTC.

The V call is TRBV5-1, the J call TRBJ2-7, with D hard to call. This CDR3 comprises 13 residues. Germline V gene data show CDR1 as SGHRS and CDR2 as YFSETQ. V dropped 5 bases and J dropped 4 bases, with 13 bases sitting between them. The CDR3 DNA follows: TGCGCCAGCAGGGGCGGCATCCCTTACGAGCAGTACTTC. Protein product: CASRGGIPYEQYF.

The chain's CDR3 is CASNGGMGLEQYF. The CDR3 nucleotides are TGTGCCAGCAATGGAGGGATGGGGCTCGAGCAGTACTTC. V usage is TRBV6-1 and J usage is TRBJ2-7; maybe TRBD2 (6 bases). The CDR3 spans 13 residues. Trimming left V 7 bases short and J 6 bases short, with 16 bases between. Germline CDR1 and CDR2: MNHNS and SASEGT.